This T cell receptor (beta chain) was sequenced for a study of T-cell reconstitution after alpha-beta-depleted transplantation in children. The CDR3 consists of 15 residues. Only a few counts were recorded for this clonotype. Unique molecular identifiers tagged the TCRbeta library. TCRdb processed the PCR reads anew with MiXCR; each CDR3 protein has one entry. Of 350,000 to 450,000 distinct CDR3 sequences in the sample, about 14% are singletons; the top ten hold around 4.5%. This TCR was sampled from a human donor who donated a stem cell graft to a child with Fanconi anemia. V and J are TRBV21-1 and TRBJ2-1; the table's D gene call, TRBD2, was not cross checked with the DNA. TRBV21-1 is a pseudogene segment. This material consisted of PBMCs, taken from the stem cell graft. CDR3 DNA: TGTGCCAGCAGCAATCCATGGTTGGAGGTCCAGGAGCAGTTCTTC. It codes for CASSNPWLEVQEQFF.